This TCR beta chain comes out of a study of beta chain features in type 1 diabetes. Study as a whole: Analysis included more than 90 million sorted cells drawn from all samples. General study points: VDJ junctions sequenced from type 1 diabetes patients showed fewer insertions and more deletions. Compared with healthy donors, patients appeared to share more similar naive, central memory and regulatory TCRB repertoires. In every one of the four CD4+ subsets, TCRB CDR3s were moderately but significantly shorter in Type 1 diabetes patients.

Investigators reverse transcribed all isolated RNA, so they sequenced expressed TCRB transcripts. Clones were read by immunoSEQ multiplex PCR, and TCRdb kept only the in-frame ones, dropping some. The sample lists 250,000 to 300,000 clones; 14% were seen once. Per the germline V gene, CDR1 is SGHVS and CDR2 is FQNEAQ. This CDR3 contains 17 residues. After removal of 5 bases from V and 6 bases from J, the junction contained 14 bases not matched to a gene. This clone was detected a few times. Its specificity is not known. The rearrangement links TRBV7-8 to TRBJ2-2; 8 nucleotides agree with TRBD2. This TCR was recovered from a man under 40 with type 1 diabetes. Input material: naive CD4+ T cells from blood. As DNA, the CDR3 is TGTGCCAGCAGCCCCTACGCCGGGACTAGACTCGCCGGGGAGCTGTTTTTT. The encoded protein is CASSPYAGTRLAGELFF.